This T cell receptor beta chain derives from a study of shared T cell receptors in the human thymus. Germline lookup yields CDR1 SGHRS and CDR2 YFSETQ. This CDR3 is 13 amino acids long. The V end lost 4 bases, the J end lost 4 bases, and 12 bases lay between the germline ends. Clones were read by immunoSEQ multiplex PCR, and TCRdb kept only the in-frame ones, dropping some. The sample shows hundreds of thousands of clones, around 87% of them seen only once. These data also formed part of another study, on human thymus T cells. That publication notes: In corrective heart surgery, resections were taken, and these provided the thymus tissue. Thymic and blood repertoires showed apparently biased V and J gene usage. Related work found strong thymic repertoire overlap between unrelated individuals.

The material sequenced was thymocytes. This receptor was taken from a boy in the first two years of life with a congenital heart defect. The rearrangement links TRBV5-1 to TRBJ2-7; D is perhaps TRBD2 (6 bases). The CDR3 DNA reads TGCGCCAGCAGCCCGAGGAGGGGTTACGAGCAGTACTTC. Its translation is CASSPRRGYEQYF.